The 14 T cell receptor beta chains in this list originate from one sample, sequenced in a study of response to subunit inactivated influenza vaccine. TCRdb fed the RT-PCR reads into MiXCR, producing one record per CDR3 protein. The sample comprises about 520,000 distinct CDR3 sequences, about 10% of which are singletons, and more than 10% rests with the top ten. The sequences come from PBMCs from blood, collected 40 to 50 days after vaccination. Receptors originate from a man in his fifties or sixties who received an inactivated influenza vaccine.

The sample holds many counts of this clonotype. The DNA for the CDR3 is TGTGCCAGCAGCTTAGTAGGCCGGGGAAACACCATATATTTT. As protein: CASSLVGRGNTIYF. This rearrangement joins TRBV7-2 to TRBJ1-3; D uncertain. Trimming pared 1 base from V and 4 bases from J, leaving 8 bases between. The CDR3 length is 14 residues. Germline V gene lookup returns CDR1 SGHTA and CDR2 FQGNSA.

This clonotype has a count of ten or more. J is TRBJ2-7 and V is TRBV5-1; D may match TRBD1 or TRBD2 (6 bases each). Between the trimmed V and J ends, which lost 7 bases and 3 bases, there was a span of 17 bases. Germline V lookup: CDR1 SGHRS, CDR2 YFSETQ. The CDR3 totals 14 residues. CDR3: CASRKKGGLYEQYF. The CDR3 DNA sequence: TGCGCCAGCCGTAAAAAGGGGGGACTCTACGAGCAGTACTTC.

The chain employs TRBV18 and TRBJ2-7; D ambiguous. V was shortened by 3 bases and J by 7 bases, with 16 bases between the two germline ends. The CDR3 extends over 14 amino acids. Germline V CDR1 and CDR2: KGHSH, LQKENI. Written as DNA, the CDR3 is TGTGCCAGCTCACCTGGAAATATCGTAATGGAGCAGTACTTC. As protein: CASSPGNIVMEQYF.

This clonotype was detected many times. CDR3 DNA: TGTGCCAGCAGCTTAACGGCTAGCACAGATACGCAGTATTTT. This sequence encodes CASSLTASTDTQYF. The chain combines TRBV12-3 or TRBV12-4 with TRBJ2-3; D is unclear. V lost 6 bases and J lost 0, with 10 bases in between. The CDR3 sequence is 14 residues long.

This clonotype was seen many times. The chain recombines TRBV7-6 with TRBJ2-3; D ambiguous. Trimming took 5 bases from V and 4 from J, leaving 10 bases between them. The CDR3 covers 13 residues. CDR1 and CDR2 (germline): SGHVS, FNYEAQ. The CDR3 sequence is CASSAREADTQYF. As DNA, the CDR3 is TGTGCCAGCAGCGCCCGAGAGGCAGATACGCAGTATTTT.

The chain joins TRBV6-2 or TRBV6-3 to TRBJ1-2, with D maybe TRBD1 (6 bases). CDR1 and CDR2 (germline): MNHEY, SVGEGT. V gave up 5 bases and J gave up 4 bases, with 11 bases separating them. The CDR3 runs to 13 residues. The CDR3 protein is CASSQGGIYGYTF. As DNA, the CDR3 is TGTGCCAGCAGTCAAGGGGGAATCTATGGCTACACCTTC.

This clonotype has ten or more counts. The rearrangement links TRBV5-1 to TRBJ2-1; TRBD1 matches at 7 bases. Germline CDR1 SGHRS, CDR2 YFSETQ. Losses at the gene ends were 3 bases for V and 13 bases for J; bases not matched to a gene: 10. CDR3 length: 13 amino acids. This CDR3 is CASSYDRVSTQFF. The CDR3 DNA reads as TGCGCCAGCAGCTACGACAGGGTTTCGACTCAGTTCTTC. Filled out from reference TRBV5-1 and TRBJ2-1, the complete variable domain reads KAGVTQTPRYLIKTRGQQVTLSCSPISGHRSVSWYQQTPGQGLQFLFEYFSETQRNKGNFPGRFSGRQFSNSRSEMNVSTLELGDSALYLCASSYDRVSTQFFGPGTRLTVL.

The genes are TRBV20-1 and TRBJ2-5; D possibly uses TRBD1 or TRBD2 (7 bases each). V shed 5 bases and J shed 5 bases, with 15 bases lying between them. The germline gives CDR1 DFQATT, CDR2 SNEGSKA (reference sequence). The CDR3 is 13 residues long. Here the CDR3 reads CSAETGEGETQYF. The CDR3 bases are TGCAGTGCTGAAACAGGGGAGGGTGAGACCCAGTACTTC.

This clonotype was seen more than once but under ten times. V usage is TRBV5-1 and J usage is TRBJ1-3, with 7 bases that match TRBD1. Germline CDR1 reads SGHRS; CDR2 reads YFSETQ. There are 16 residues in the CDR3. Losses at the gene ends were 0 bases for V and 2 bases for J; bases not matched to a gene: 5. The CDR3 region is CASSLVGTAAGNTIYF. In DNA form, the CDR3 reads TGCGCCAGCAGCTTGGTAGGGACAGCAGCTGGAAACACCATATATTTT.

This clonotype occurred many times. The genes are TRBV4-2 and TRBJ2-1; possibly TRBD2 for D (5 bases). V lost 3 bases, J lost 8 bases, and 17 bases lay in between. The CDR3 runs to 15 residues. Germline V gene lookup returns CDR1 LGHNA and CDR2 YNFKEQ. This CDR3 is CASSQPTERVDEQFF. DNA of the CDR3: TGTGCCAGCAGCCAGCCTACCGAGAGGGTCGATGAGCAGTTCTTC.

The CDR3 nucleotides read TGCGCCAGCAGCTTGGATGGCAGGACGAACACTGAAGCTTTCTTT. Translation gives CASSLDGRTNTEAFF. The chain combines TRBV5-1 with TRBJ1-1; no reliable D call. V shed 0 bases and J shed 1 base, with 10 bases lying between them. The CDR3 consists of 15 residues. Looked up from germline, CDR1 is SGHRS and CDR2 is YFSETQ. The variable domain in full, completed from reference TRBV5-1 and TRBJ1-1, reads KAGVTQTPRYLIKTRGQQVTLSCSPISGHRSVSWYQQTPGQGLQFLFEYFSETQRNKGNFPGRFSGRQFSNSRSEMNVSTLELGDSALYLCASSLDGRTNTEAFFGQGTRLTVV.

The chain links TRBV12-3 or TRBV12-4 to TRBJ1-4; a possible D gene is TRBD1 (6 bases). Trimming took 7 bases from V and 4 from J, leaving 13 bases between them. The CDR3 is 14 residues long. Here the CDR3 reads CASTKQGRNEKLFF. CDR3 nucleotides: TGTGCCAGCACCAAACAGGGACGTAATGAAAAACTGTTTTTT.

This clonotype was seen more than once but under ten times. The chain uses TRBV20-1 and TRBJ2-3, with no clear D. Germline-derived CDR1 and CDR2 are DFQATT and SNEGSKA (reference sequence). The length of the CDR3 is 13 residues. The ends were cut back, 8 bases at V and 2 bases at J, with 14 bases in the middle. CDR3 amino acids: CSPLWGVTDTQYF. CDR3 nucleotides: TGCAGTCCCCTATGGGGTGTCACAGATACGCAGTATTTT.

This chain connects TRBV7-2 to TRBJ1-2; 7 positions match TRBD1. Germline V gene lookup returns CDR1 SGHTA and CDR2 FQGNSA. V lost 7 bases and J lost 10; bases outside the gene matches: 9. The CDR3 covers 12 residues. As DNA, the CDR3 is TGTGCCAGCACCTCACTACAGGGGTTCTACACCTTC. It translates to CASTSLQGFYTF.